This T cell receptor beta chain comes out of a study of cytomegalovirus exposure and HLA in healthy donors. Notes on the study in general: A later analysis found first-cohort TCR clusters tended to co-occur in the 120 or so validation repertoires. Most TCR sequences proved rare, with some public TCRs found in many donors. Reportedly, cytomegalovirus status was diagnosed with high sensitivity and specificity. In vitro assays verified that a few CMV-associated chains recognized CMV antigens specifically.

TCRdb's table, derived via immunoSEQ multiplex PCR, lists solely in-frame clones and lacks some. The repertoire holds 200,000 to 300,000 clones, with around 88% as singletons. This clone was detected once. Its antigen is not known. Sequenced input: PBMCs. The sequence was obtained from a woman in her twenties or thirties in good health and CMV-seropositive.

CDR3 in amino acids: CASSSGTGYEQYF. The CDR3 DNA follows: TGTGCCAGCAGCTCCGGGACAGGCTACGAGCAGTACTTC. The chain recombines TRBV11-2 with TRBJ2-7; 8 bases match TRBD1. Per germline, CDR1 SGHAT and CDR2 FQNNGV. J was trimmed by 3 bases and V by 4 bases; bases with no gene match: 2. The CDR3 length is 13 residues.